This T cell receptor (beta chain) was found in a study of blood T cells in healthy people across ages. Looking at the study overall: Template switching retrieved approximately one barcoded beta molecule for each two T cells.

The CDR3 is made up of 18 amino acids. The V gene's germline CDR1 is MNHEY and CDR2 SVGAGI. J lost 3 bases, V lost 0 bases, and 14 bases had no gene match. Sample-barcoded 5' priming and a J-beta primer mix drove a second PCR of roughly 6 to 12 cycles. Each of the cDNA molecules was tagged by a template-switch adaptor with 12 random nucleotides. MiXCR, applied by TCRdb to the 5' RACE reads, yields one record per CDR3 protein. The table includes about 1.4 million distinct CDR3 sequences, approximately 59% detected once. The clonotype was recovered from a young man in good health. The chain uses TRBV6-5 and TRBJ2-7; 7 bases agree with TRBD2. Sequencing used blood. Here the CDR3 DNA reads TGTGCCAGCAGTTACTCGTTATTTGGGAGGGCAGGGAGCTACGAGCAGTACTTC. Protein sequence: CASSYSLFGRAGSYEQYF.